One and the same sample provided the 30 T cell receptor beta chains below, sequenced in a study of blood T cells in healthy people across ages. A second PCR, run for roughly 7 to 12 cycles, used a sample-barcoded 5' primer plus a J-beta primer mix. TCRdb re-derived calls from the 5' RACE reads in MiXCR, one entry per CDR3 protein. The repertoire holds just over 1 million distinct CDR3 sequences, under 55% seen once, with 15% to 20% in the top ten. Sequenced: blood. Source of these receptors: a woman aged 60-70 years in good health.

The V call is TRBV2, the J call TRBJ2-4, with TRBD1 matching 10 bases. The DNA matches TRBJ2-5 better at its end, which makes the J call doubtful. Germline lookup yields CDR1 SNHLY and CDR2 FYNNEI. This CDR3 contains 15 residues. The CDR3 DNA follows: TGTGCCAGCAGTGAAGAGGGGACAGGGGCTGAGACCCAGTACTTC. This encodes CASSEEGTGAETQYF.

J is TRBJ2-1 and V is TRBV5-1; tentative D call: TRBD2 (7 bases). Germline assignment: CDR1 SGHRS and CDR2 YFSETQ. Trimming removed 2 bases at V and 0 bases at J, with 18 bases between. The CDR3 totals 18 residues. CDR3 sequence (DNA): TGCGCCAGCAGCTTATATGGCGGGGGCCCAAGCTCCTACAATGAGCAGTTCTTC. Residues: CASSLYGGGPSSYNEQFF.

This clonotype has just a few counts. V is TRBV10-3 and J is TRBJ2-3; TRBD2 might be the D (6 bases). The CDR3 has 14 amino acids. Between the trimmed V and J ends, which lost 3 bases and 2 bases, there was a span of 9 bases. The V gene's germline CDR1 is ENHRY and CDR2 SYGVKD. CDR3 sequence reads: CAISDAGPTDTQYF. In nucleotides, the CDR3 is TGTGCCATCAGTGATGCGGGACCCACAGATACGCAGTATTTT.

The J gene is TRBJ2-1, the V gene TRBV6-1; D possibly corresponds to TRBD2 (7 bases). CDR1 MNHNS and CDR2 SASEGT come from the germline V gene. Trimming cost V 3 bases and J 6 bases, with 15 bases left between them. The CDR3 consists of 15 residues. The CDR3 reads CASSERERGINEQFF. The DNA for the CDR3 is TGTGCCAGCAGTGAGCGGGAGAGGGGGATCAATGAGCAGTTCTTC.

The rearrangement links TRBV7-6 to TRBJ2-7, with D possibly being TRBD2 (6 bases). The germline CDR1 and CDR2 sequences are SGHVS and FNYEAQ. V lost 5 bases and J 5 bases, leaving 16 bases between the germline ends. This CDR3 has 14 amino acids. The CDR3 DNA is TGTGCCAGCAGCCCACAGGAGGGAAAGAACGAGCAGTACTTC. This encodes CASSPQEGKNEQYF.

The chain combines TRBV3-1 with TRBJ2-4; no clear D. V was clipped by 0 bases and J by 0 bases, with 15 bases between them. This CDR3 contains 18 residues. Germline V gives CDR1 LGHDT, CDR2 YNNKEL (reference sequence). In DNA form, the CDR3 reads TGTGCCAGCAGCCAAGATAGTGTCAGGTTAAAAGCCAAAAACATTCAGTACTTC. It translates to CASSQDSVRLKAKNIQYF.

Here the CDR3 DNA reads TGTGCCAGCAGCCAAGATCTAGGGTTTTCCTATGGCTACACCTTC. Translating it yields CASSQDLGFSYGYTF. The chain links TRBV14 to TRBJ1-2; no reliable D call. V lost 0 bases and J 4 bases, leaving 12 bases between the germline ends. Germline V gene data show CDR1 as SGHDN and CDR2 as FVKESK. The CDR3 consists of 15 residues.

Only a few counts were recorded for this clonotype. The chain joins TRBV29-1 to TRBJ2-1; D remains unclear. This CDR3 spans 10 amino acids. Trimming took off 6 bases at V and 7 bases at J, with 7 bases between the two ends. Germline CDR1 reads SQVTM; CDR2 reads ANQGSEA. This CDR3 is CSVWLNEQFF. CDR3 DNA: TGCAGCGTCTGGCTAAATGAGCAGTTCTTC.

This clonotype was found a few times. This chain connects TRBV29-1 to TRBJ2-1; D is perhaps TRBD2 (6 bases). Per germline, CDR1 SQVTM and CDR2 ANQGSEA. The germline V and J ends were trimmed by 7 bases and 4 bases, with 17 bases remaining between them. CDR3 length equals 14 residues. CDR3 protein: CSADPYSGYNEQFF. CDR3 nucleotides: TGCAGCGCCGACCCCTATAGCGGTTACAATGAGCAGTTCTTC.

In its sample, this clonotype was seen many times. The chain is built from TRBV20-1 and TRBJ2-3; 11 bases are shared with TRBD2. Germline-derived CDR1 and CDR2 are DFQATT and SNEGSKA (reference sequence). This CDR3 is built from 14 residues. V dropped 7 bases and J dropped 2; count of bases not matched to a gene: 5. The CDR3 sequence is CSETSGTTTDTQYF. The CDR3 coding sequence is TGCAGTGAGACTAGCGGGACGACCACAGATACGCAGTATTTT.

The chain recombines TRBV12-3 or TRBV12-4 with TRBJ1-5; D not resolved. The ends were cut back, 6 bases at V and 4 bases at J, with 13 bases in the middle. The CDR3 runs 14 residues. DNA of the CDR3: TGTGCCAGCAGCCTCGATCCAGAAAATCAGCCCCAGCATTTT. It yields the protein CASSLDPENQPQHF.

The chain is built from TRBV27 and TRBJ2-7; 13 bases agree with TRBD2. The germline V gene encodes CDR1 MNHEY and CDR2 SMNVEV (reference sequence). CDR3 size: 15 residues. The V gene end was trimmed by 4 bases and the J gene end by 6 bases; junction bases not matched to a gene: 6. CDR3 sequence (DNA): TGTGCCAGCAGTTCGGGACTAGCGGGACCTCTCGAGCAGTACTTC. As protein: CASSSGLAGPLEQYF.

CDR3 sequence: CSASLGDYEQYF. CDR3 bases: TGCAGTGCTAGTTTGGGGGACTACGAGCAGTACTTC. The chain joins TRBV20-1 to TRBJ2-7; D assignment may be TRBD1 or TRBD2 (5 bases each). The CDR3 has 12 residues. CDR1 is DFQATT and CDR2 is SNEGSKA in the germline V gene (reference sequence). The V and J ends lost 3 bases and 3 bases respectively, with 9 bases between them.

This clonotype was counted between two and nine times. This sequence joins TRBV9 and TRBJ2-1; 8 positions agree with TRBD2. Germline V gene data show CDR1 as SGDLS and CDR2 as YYNGEE. The V and J ends lost 0 bases and 6 bases, in that order; junction bases with no gene match: 5. The CDR3 loop spans 15 amino acids. The CDR3, as DNA: TGTGCCAGCAGCGTAGGACTAGCGCCGACCAATGAGCAGTTCTTC. Amino acid sequence: CASSVGLAPTNEQFF.

This clonotype appeared a few times. The CDR3 coding sequence is TGCAGCGTTGAAGGCCCAGGGACCTACGAGCAGTACTTC. Translating gives CSVEGPGTYEQYF. V and J are TRBV29-1 and TRBJ2-7, with D perhaps TRBD1 (5 bases). The V gene's germline CDR1 is SQVTM and CDR2 ANQGSEA. Trimming took off 1 base at V and 2 bases at J, with 9 bases between the two ends. The CDR3 totals 13 residues.

The CDR3 here is CASTRQGTNTGYTF. CDR3 DNA: TGTGCCAGCACCAGACAGGGCACGAATACTGGCTACACCTTC. The chain is built from TRBV25-1 and TRBJ1-2, with 7 bases matching TRBD1. The V and J ends lost 7 bases and 7 bases, in that order; junction bases with no gene match: 12. This CDR3 comprises 14 residues. Germline CDR1 is MGHDK and CDR2 is SYGVNS.

This clonotype appeared a few times. The gene calls are TRBV29-1 and TRBJ1-4; TRBD1 agrees at 10 bases. This CDR3 has 13 residues. Germline values: CDR1 SQVTM, CDR2 ANQGSEA. V lost 7 bases and J lost 7; bases outside the gene matches: 6. The CDR3 DNA reads as TGCAGCGCCAAGGACAGGGGGGGTGAAAAACTGTTTTTT. As protein: CSAKDRGGEKLFF.

The sample holds a few counts of this clonotype. The chain carries TRBV6-2 or TRBV6-3 and TRBJ2-6, with 8 bases identical to TRBD1. This CDR3 comprises 16 residues. Germline CDR1 is MNHEY and CDR2 is SVGEGT. V was clipped by 11 bases and J by 0 bases; unmatched bases: 9. This chain's CDR3 is CAVQGVTFSGANVLTF. The CDR3 bases are TGTGCCGTACAGGGGGTAACTTTCTCTGGGGCCAACGTCCTGACTTTC.

This chain connects TRBV6-5 to TRBJ2-7; a possible D gene is TRBD2 (5 bases). Germline values: CDR1 MNHEY, CDR2 SVGAGI. Trimming removed 6 bases from V and 7 bases from J, with 13 bases in between. CDR3 length: 12 residues. The CDR3 region is CASSPGMGEQYF. In DNA form, the CDR3 reads TGTGCCAGCAGCCCGGGGATGGGTGAGCAGTACTTC.

The table lists this clonotype with a few counts. CDR3 sequence (DNA): TGCAGTGCTAGCCCTCCAAACCTTGATGCAGGACTAGTCCACTACAATGAGCAGTACTTC. It translates to CSASPPNLDAGLVHYNEQYF. The chain has TRBV20-1 and TRBJ2-7; TRBD2 agrees at 7 bases. The CDR3 sequence is 20 residues long. Germline loops: CDR1 DFQATT, CDR2 SNEGSKA (reference sequence). The junction had 30 bases not matched to a gene; V was cut back by 3 bases and J by 7 bases.

The chain carries TRBV28 and TRBJ1-5, with 10 bases matching TRBD1. Germline trimming cut 4 bases from V and 1 base from J; bases unmatched to any gene: 10. Per the germline V gene, CDR1 is MDHEN and CDR2 is SYDVKM. This CDR3 is 18 amino acids long. The CDR3 DNA reads TGTGCCAGCAGTTCCCTGGACAGGGGGGTAATAAGCAATCAGCCCCAGCATTTT. Translation: CASSSLDRGVISNQPQHF.

This sequence joins TRBV27 and TRBJ1-2; D gene uncertain. V lost 4 bases and J lost 7, with 10 bases in between. Germline values: CDR1 MNHEY, CDR2 SMNVEV (reference sequence). The CDR3 loop spans 12 amino acids. This CDR3 reads CASSSANRGYTF. The CDR3, as DNA: TGTGCCAGCAGTTCGGCCAACCGTGGCTACACCTTC.

In this sample, this clonotype turned up a few times. The V call is TRBV20-1, the J call TRBJ1-2, with D possibly being TRBD1 (6 bases). Germline CDR1 reads DFQATT; CDR2 reads SNEGSKA (reference sequence). The ends were cut back, 4 bases at V and 8 bases at J, with 11 bases in the middle. This CDR3 is built from 11 residues. The CDR3 here is CSAIYRDGYTF. In DNA form, the CDR3 reads TGCAGTGCTATATACAGGGACGGCTACACCTTC.

The rearrangement uses TRBV12-3 or TRBV12-4 and TRBJ1-2, with D hard to call. Between the trimmed V and J ends, which lost 1 base and 8 bases, there was a span of 5 bases. The CDR3 loop spans 11 amino acids. As DNA, the CDR3 is TGTGCCAGCAGTTTAGTGGGAGGCTACACCTTC. It specifies CASSLVGGYTF.

The chain recombines TRBV5-1 with TRBJ2-7; 7 bases match TRBD2. J gave up 1 base and V 4 bases, and 17 bases lay outside the gene matches. This CDR3 has 18 amino acids. The germline gives CDR1 SGHRS, CDR2 YFSETQ. The CDR3 loop is CASSRGGQGDYLSYEQYF. The CDR3 coding sequence is TGCGCCAGCAGCCGGGGCGGTCAAGGGGACTACCTATCCTACGAGCAGTACTTC. Variable domain in full (rest from reference TRBV5-1 and TRBJ2-7): KAGVTQTPRYLIKTRGQQVTLSCSPISGHRSVSWYQQTPGQGLQFLFEYFSETQRNKGNFPGRFSGRQFSNSRSEMNVSTLELGDSALYLCASSRGGQGDYLSYEQYFGPGTRLTVT.

Regarding this clonotype: The junction departs from the called germline gene at one end, perhaps through a read error. This chain joins TRBV2 and TRBJ2-3; 10 bases line up with TRBD2. Germline V gene data show CDR1 as SNHLY and CDR2 as FYNNEI. This CDR3 comprises 14 residues. DNA for the CDR3: TGTGCCAGCAGAGGGAAGAGCGGGAGGGATAAGCAGTATTTT. Translated, it gives CASRGKSGRDKQYF.

V and J are TRBV10-1 and TRBJ2-4; D gene unclear. Deletions cut 9 bases from V and 8 bases from J, with 14 bases between. The germline CDR1 and CDR2 sequences are WNHNN and SYGVQD (reference sequence). The CDR3 length is 12 residues. The CDR3 sequence: CARRPYSDIQYF. CDR3 sequence (DNA): TGCGCCAGACGGCCCTACAGTGACATTCAGTACTTC.

The chain recombines TRBV27 with TRBJ1-2; 8 positions match TRBD1. CDR1 and CDR2 (germline): MNHEY, SMNVEV (reference sequence). V lost 6 bases, J lost 5 bases, and 5 bases stayed unmatched. This CDR3 has 13 residues. The CDR3 nucleotides are TGTGCCAGCAGGCCACAGGGGGTTTATGGCTACACCTTC. Amino acids: CASRPQGVYGYTF.

V usage is TRBV20-1 and J usage is TRBJ2-3; D call uncertain. This CDR3 contains 16 residues. Trimming removed 0 bases from V and 1 base from J, with 14 bases in between. Germline assignment: CDR1 DFQATT and CDR2 SNEGSKA (reference sequence). The CDR3 reads CSARDLTPRGTDTQYF. In nucleotides, the CDR3 is TGCAGTGCTAGAGATTTGACCCCGAGAGGCACAGATACGCAGTATTTT.

This rearrangement joins TRBV27 to TRBJ1-4; TRBD1 is a possible D gene (6 bases). This CDR3 is built from 13 residues. Per the germline V gene, CDR1 is MNHEY and CDR2 is SMNVEV (reference sequence). The V gene lost 6 bases and the J gene lost 8 bases, with 13 bases spanning the gap. CDR3 sequence (DNA): TGTGCCAGCAGATCACAGGGAGACGAAAAACTGTTTTTT. Translated, it gives CASRSQGDEKLFF.